These T cell receptor beta chains were read from a single sample in a study of radiotherapy plus CTLA-4 blockade in lung cancer. Some clones are missing from TCRdb's copy, which holds only in-frame ones; the method was immunoSEQ multiplex PCR. The table has about 80,000 clones, 78% seen once; the top ten hold 22%. This sample comprised peripheral blood, obtained from a patient treated with radiotherapy plus ipilimumab. The receptors stem from a human donor with non-small cell lung cancer whose response to radiotherapy plus ipilimumab could not be evaluated. Some clones in this sample may be carry-over from other donors' samples. The conserved cysteine and the conserved F or W are not part of the CDR3 here. The order of the fields is CDR3 length, V gene, CDR3 protein.

12	TRBV4-1	ASSQAKGLYEQY
12	TRBV5-1	ASSFIPSYNEQF
12	TRBV7-2	ASRRWGETDTQY
12	TRBV6-5	ASSRAGTLETQY
14	TRBV7-2	ASSLSGGLTYNEQF
13	TRBV2	ASSEQGEAYNEQF
14	TRBV5-1	ASSFPGQGAGETQY
8	TRBV15	ATTQAGGD
11	TRBV5-1	ASSPRDIYGYT
12	TRBV7-2	ASSPGQGSDTQY
16	TRBV7-6	ASSLEDWRASVYNEQF
11	TRBV7-2	ASSLDGLTEAF
12	TRBV6-6	ATSLVVGTDTQY
10	TRBV7-2	ASSPGWGTQY
13	TRBV4-2	ASSSSTGKGNIQY
13	TRBV28	ASSTTRFLNEKLF
12	TRBV2	ASRGRSQDNEQF
16	TRBV4-3	ASSQDRGRGRVHEKLF
13	TRBV19	ASSKARRETGELF
10	TRBV27	ASSLSGSEAF
10	TRBV5-1	ASSRDYTEAF
13	TRBV7-6	ASSFTGASYYEQY
13	TRBV5-1	ASNPAGAAQGEQY
14	TRBV28	ASSLPSTGENTEAF
11	TRBV19	ASSLGTGYGYT
10	TRBV5-1	ASSDSPDTQY
12	TRBV5-1	ASSLGGPENEQY